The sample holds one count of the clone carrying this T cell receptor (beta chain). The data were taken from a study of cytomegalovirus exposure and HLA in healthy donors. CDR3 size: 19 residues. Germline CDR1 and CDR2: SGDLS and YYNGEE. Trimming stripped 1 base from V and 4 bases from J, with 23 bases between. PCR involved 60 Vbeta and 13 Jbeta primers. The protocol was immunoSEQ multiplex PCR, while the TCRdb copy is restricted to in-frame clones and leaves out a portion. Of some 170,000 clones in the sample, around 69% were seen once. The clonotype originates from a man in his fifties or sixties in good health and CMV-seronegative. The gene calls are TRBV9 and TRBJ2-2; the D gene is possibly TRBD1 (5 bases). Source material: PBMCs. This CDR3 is CASSVTHGFGLGATGELFF. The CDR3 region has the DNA TGTGCCAGCAGCGTAACCCACGGATTCGGGCTAGGGGCCACCGGGGAGCTGTTTTTT.